Detailed here is one T cell receptor beta chain. As handled by the study authors: Filtering differed, since immunoSEQ gave only junction sequences and no quality scores. Here immunoSEQ multiplex PCR was the method, and the copy in TCRdb shows in-frame clones only, minus some. From that table come the V and J calls and clone size; the DNA was used to work out D and trimming. The sample shows a few million clones, roughly 92% of them seen only once. This entry belongs to a study of shared clonotypes between healthy human individuals. Study at large: Serving as donors were two women and three men, whose ages spanned 18 to 49. CD4 naive and CD4 memory each took three plates per donor, while CD8 naive took two and CD8 memory one.

With 8 bases clipped from V and 5 bases from J, the junction kept 6 bases outside the gene matches. Germline V lookup: CDR1 LNHDA, CDR2 SQIVND (reference sequence). The length of the CDR3 is 13 residues. This clonotype originated in a man aged 18 to 30 in good health. Sequenced input: naive CD4+ T cells sorted from blood. Subset noted: CD45RA+ positively selected. The chain joins TRBV19 to TRBJ2-5, with 9 positions matching TRBD1. The chain's CDR3 is CASATTGGETQYF. The CDR3 DNA follows: TGTGCCAGTGCGACGACAGGGGGGGAGACCCAGTACTTC.